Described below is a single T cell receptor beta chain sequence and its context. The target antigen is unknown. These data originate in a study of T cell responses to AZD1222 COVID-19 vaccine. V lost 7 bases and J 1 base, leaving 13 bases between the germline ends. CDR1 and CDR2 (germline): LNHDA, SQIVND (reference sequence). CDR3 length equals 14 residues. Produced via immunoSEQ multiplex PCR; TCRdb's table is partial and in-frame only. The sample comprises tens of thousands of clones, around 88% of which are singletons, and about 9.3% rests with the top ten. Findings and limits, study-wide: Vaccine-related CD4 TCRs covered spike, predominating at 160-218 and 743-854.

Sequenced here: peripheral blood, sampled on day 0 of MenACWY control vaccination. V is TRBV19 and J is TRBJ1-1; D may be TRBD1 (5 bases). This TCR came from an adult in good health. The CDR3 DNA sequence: TGTGCCAGTACCCTGAGAGGGACGAACACTGAAGCTTTCTTT. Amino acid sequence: CASTLRGTNTEAFF.